This entry lists 8 T cell receptor beta chains sequenced from one sample in a study of cytomegalovirus exposure and HLA in healthy donors. PCR employed 60 Vbeta and 13 Jbeta primers. TCRdb's copy holds only in-frame clones and misses some; the assay was immunoSEQ multiplex PCR. The profile shows 110,000 or so clones, under 70% of them singletons. Sequenced sample: PBMCs. These receptors were collected from a man younger than 35 in good health and CMV-seropositive.

The J gene is TRBJ1-1, the V gene TRBV6-5, with unresolved D. V shed 8 bases and J shed 7 bases, with 14 bases lying between them. The CDR3 loop spans 12 amino acids. Germline CDR1 MNHEY, CDR2 SVGAGI. This CDR3 reads CASGKGRGEAFF. The CDR3 DNA reads TGTGCCAGCGGAAAAGGACGGGGTGAAGCTTTCTTT.

The gene calls are TRBV27 and TRBJ2-2; D is undetermined. V gave up 7 bases and J gave up 0 bases, with 3 bases separating them. This CDR3 is 12 amino acids long. Per germline, CDR1 MNHEY and CDR2 SMNVEV (reference sequence). CDR3 region: CASTTNTGELFF. CDR3 sequence (DNA): TGTGCCAGCACCACGAACACCGGGGAGCTGTTTTTT.

The V call is TRBV27, the J call TRBJ1-1; possibly TRBD1 for D (5 bases). With 4 bases removed from V and 5 bases from J, the gap between germline ends came to 11 bases. CDR1 and CDR2 (germline): MNHEY, SMNVEV (reference sequence). CDR3 length: 13 residues. Written as DNA, the CDR3 is TGTGCCAGCAGTTCCAGGGATGGTACTGAAGCTTTCTTT. It encodes CASSSRDGTEAFF.

With regard to this clone: In the same sample, other DNA sequences code for this CDR3. Written as DNA, the CDR3 is TGTGCCAGTAGTACCAGCGGGGGCCTCCAAGAGACCCAGTACTTC. The encoded protein is CASSTSGGLQETQYF. The chain is built from TRBV19 and TRBJ2-5; 8 bases map to TRBD2. The germline V gene has CDR1 LNHDA and CDR2 SQIVND (reference sequence). V shed 4 bases and J 1 base; nucleotides not matched to a gene: 5. This CDR3 contains 15 residues.

V and J are TRBV7-9 and TRBJ1-1, with 10 nucleotides matching TRBD1. The CDR3 has 14 amino acids. After removal of 5 bases from V and 4 bases from J, the junction contained 4 bases not matched to a gene. The germline CDR1 and CDR2 sequences are SEHNR and FQNEAQ (reference sequence). The CDR3, as DNA: TGTGCCAGCAGCCCCGGGACAGGGGTCACTGAAGCTTTCTTT. It specifies CASSPGTGVTEAFF.

This sequence joins TRBV27 and TRBJ1-2; D gene uncertain. This CDR3 contains 15 residues. Looked up from germline, CDR1 is MNHEY and CDR2 is SMNVEV (reference sequence). V was pared by 4 bases and J by 2 bases, with 14 bases between. CDR3: CASSWRVGPNYGYTF. The CDR3 coding sequence is TGTGCCAGCAGTTGGCGGGTCGGGCCAAACTATGGCTACACCTTC.

This clone appeared a few times. The germline gene is not matched at one end of the junction; a read error may be the cause. The rearrangement joins TRBV7-9 to TRBJ2-7; D gene unclear. The germline gives CDR1 SEHNR, CDR2 FQNEAQ (reference sequence). This CDR3 comprises 11 residues. The CDR3 coding sequence is TGTTCCAGCAGCTTAACATACGAGCAGTACTTC. Protein product: CSSSLTYEQYF.

DNA for the CDR3: TGTGCCAGCAGTCACGGGAGCTCCTACGAGCAGTACTTC. It specifies CASSHGSSYEQYF. The chain recombines TRBV28 with TRBJ2-7; D possibly corresponds to TRBD2 (6 bases). With 5 bases removed from V and 0 bases from J, the gap between germline ends came to 8 bases. Germline CDR1 is MDHEN and CDR2 is SYDVKM. The CDR3 loop spans 13 amino acids.